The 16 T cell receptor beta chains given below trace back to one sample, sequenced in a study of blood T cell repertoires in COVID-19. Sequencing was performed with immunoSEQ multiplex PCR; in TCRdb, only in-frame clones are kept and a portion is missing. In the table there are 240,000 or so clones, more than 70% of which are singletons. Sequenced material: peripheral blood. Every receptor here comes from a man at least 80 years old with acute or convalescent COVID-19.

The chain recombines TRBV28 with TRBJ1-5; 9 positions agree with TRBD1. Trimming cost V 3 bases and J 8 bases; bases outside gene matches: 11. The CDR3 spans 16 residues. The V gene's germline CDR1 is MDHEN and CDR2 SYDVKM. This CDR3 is CASSFLQGASKEPQHF. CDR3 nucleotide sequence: TGTGCCAGCAGTTTTTTACAGGGGGCCAGCAAGGAGCCCCAGCATTTT.

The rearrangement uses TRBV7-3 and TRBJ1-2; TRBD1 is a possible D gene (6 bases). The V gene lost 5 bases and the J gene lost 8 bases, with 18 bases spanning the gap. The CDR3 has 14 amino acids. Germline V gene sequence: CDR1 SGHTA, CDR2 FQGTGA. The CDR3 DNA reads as TGTGCCAGCAGCCCTCAACAGGGAGAACGCGGCTACACCTTC. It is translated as CASSPQQGERGYTF. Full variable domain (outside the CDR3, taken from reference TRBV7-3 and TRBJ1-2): GAGVSQTPSNKVTEKGKYVELRCDPISGHTALYWYRQSLGQGPEFLIYFQGTGAADDSGLPNDRFFAVRPEGSVSTLKIQRTERGDSAVYLCASSPQQGERGYTFGSGTRLTVV.

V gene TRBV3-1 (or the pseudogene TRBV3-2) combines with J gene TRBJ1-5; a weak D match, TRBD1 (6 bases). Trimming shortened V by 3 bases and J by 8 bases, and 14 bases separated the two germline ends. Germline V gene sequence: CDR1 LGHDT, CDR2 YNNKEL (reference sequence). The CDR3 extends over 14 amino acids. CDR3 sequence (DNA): TGTGCCAGCAGCCATGACCAGGGGAACGAGCCCCAGCATTTT. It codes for CASSHDQGNEPQHF.

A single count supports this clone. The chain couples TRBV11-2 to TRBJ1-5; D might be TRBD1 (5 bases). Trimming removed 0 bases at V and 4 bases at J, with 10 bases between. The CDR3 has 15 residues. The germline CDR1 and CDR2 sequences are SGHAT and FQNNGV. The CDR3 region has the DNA TGTGCCAGCAGCTTAGAGGCCAGGGAAAATCAGCCCCAGCATTTT. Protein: CASSLEARENQPQHF.

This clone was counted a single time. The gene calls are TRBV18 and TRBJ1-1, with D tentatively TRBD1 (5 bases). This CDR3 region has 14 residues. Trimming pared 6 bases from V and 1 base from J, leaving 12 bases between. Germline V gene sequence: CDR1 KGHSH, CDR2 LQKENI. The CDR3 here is CASSSAGGNTEAFF. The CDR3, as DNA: TGTGCCAGCTCGTCGGCGGGGGGGAACACTGAAGCTTTCTTT.

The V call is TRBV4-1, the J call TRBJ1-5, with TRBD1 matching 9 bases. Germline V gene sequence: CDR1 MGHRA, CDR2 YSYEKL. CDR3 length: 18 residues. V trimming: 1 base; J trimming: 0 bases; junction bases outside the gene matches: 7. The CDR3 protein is CASSQGDRESYSNQPQHF. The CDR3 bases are TGCGCCAGCAGCCAAGGGGACAGGGAGAGTTATAGCAATCAGCCCCAGCATTTT.

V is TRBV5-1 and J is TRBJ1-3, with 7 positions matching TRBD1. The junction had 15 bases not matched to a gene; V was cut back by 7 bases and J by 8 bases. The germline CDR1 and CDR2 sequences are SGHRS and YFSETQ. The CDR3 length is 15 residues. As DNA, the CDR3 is TGCGCCAGCTCCACGACCGGGACAGAGGAGTACACCATATATTTT. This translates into CASSTTGTEEYTIYF.

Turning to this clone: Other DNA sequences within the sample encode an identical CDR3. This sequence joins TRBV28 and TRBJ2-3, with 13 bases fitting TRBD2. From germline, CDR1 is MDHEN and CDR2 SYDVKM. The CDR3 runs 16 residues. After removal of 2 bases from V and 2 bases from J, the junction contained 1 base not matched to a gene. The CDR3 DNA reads TGTGCCAGCAGTTTAGGACTAGCGGGGGTCACAGATACGCAGTATTTT. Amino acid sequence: CASSLGLAGVTDTQYF.

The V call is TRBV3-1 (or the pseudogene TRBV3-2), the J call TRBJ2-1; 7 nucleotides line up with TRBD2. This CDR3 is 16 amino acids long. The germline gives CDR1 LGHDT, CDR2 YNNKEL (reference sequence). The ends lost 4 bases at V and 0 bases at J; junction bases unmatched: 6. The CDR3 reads CASSPNAGVSYNEQFF. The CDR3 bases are TGTGCCAGCAGCCCAAACGCGGGAGTCTCCTACAATGAGCAGTTCTTC.

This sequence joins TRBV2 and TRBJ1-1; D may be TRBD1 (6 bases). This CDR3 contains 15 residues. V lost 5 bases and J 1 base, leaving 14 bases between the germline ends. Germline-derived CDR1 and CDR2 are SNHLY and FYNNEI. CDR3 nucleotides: TGTGCCAGCAGTAGGGGGGGGGCGGCGAACACTGAAGCTTTCTTT. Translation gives CASSRGGAANTEAFF.

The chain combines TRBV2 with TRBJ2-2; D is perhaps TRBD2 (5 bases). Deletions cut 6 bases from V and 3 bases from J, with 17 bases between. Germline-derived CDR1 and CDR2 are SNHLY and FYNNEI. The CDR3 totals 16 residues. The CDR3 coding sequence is TGTGCCAGCAGCCTGCGACCCGGGCGGGACACCGGGGAGCTGTTTTTT. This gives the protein CASSLRPGRDTGELFF.

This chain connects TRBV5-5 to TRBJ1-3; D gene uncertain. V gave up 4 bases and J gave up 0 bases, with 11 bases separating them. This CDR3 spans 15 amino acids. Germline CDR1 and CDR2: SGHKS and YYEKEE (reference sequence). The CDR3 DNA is TGTGCCAGCAGCCCTAGCCCTCTCTCTGGAAACACCATATATTTT. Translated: CASSPSPLSGNTIYF.

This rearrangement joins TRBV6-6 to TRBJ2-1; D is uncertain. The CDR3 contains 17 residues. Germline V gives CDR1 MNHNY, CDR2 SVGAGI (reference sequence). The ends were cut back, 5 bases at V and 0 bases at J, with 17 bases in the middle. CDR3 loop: CASSQSLAPSSYNEQFF. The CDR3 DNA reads TGTGCCAGCAGTCAATCCTTAGCACCGAGCTCCTACAATGAGCAGTTCTTC.

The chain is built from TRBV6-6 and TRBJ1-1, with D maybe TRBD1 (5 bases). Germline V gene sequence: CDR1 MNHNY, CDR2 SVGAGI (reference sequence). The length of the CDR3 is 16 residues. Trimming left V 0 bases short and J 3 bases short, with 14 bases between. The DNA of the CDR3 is TGTGCCAGCAGTTACTCGAGTGGTATAGGGGACACTGAAGCTTTCTTT. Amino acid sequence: CASSYSSGIGDTEAFF.

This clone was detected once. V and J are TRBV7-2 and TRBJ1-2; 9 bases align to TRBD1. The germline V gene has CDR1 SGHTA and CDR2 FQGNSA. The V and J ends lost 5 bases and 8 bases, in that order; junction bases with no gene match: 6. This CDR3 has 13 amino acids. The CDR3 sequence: CASSDRQGGGYTF. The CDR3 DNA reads TGTGCCAGCAGCGACAGACAGGGGGGAGGCTACACCTTC.

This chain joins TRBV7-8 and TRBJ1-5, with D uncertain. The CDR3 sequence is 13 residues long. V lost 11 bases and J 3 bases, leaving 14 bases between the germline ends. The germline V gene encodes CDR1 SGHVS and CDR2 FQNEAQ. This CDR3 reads CAGGGLTNQPQHF. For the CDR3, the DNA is TGTGCCGGCGGAGGGTTGACCAATCAGCCCCAGCATTTT.